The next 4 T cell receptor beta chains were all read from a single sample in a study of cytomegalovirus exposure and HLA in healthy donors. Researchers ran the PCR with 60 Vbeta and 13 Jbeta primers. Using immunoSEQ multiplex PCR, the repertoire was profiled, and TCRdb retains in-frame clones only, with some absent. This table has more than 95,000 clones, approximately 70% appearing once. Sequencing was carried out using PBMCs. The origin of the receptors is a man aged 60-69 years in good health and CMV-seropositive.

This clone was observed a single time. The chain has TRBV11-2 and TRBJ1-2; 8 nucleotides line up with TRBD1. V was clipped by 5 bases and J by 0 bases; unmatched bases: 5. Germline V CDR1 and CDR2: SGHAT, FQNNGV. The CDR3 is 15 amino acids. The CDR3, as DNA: TGTGCCAGCAGCCCCGCAGGGGGCCCTAACTATGGCTACACCTTC. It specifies CASSPAGGPNYGYTF.

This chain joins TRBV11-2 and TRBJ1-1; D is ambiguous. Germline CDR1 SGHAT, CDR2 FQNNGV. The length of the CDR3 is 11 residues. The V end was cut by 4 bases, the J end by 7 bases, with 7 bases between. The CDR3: CASSWRDEAFF. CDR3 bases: TGTGCCAGCAGCTGGCGGGATGAAGCTTTCTTT.

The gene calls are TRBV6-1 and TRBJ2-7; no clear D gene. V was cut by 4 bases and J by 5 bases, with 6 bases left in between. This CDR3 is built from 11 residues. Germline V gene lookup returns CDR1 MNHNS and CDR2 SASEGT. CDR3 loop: CASSGANEQYF. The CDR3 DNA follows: TGTGCCAGCAGTGGGGCGAACGAGCAGTACTTC.

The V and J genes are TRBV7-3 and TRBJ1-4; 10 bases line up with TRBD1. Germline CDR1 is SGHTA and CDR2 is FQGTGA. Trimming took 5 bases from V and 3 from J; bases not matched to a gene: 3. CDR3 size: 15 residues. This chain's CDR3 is CASSPTGGPNEKLFF. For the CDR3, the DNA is TGTGCCAGCAGCCCGACAGGGGGCCCTAATGAAAAACTGTTTTTT.